This T cell receptor (beta chain) was captured by sequencing in a study of blood T cell repertoires in COVID-19. Study-wide background: Whether acute or convalescent, the COVID-19 samples came from the United States, Italy and Spain. PBMCs, B-cell-depleted T cells, or T cells were the source of the cDNA or gDNA that made up the material.

In the authors' workflow: Cell counts per sample came from amplifying reference gene primers. The data were produced by immunoSEQ multiplex PCR, yet TCRdb's version contains in-frame clones alone and is incomplete. V, J and clone size derive from that table, while D and trimming were established from the DNA sequence. The sample lists 150,000 to 200,000 clones; 87% were seen once. This CDR3 has 15 residues. V shed 1 base and J shed 1 base, with 10 bases lying between them. Looked up from germline, CDR1 is MNHNS and CDR2 is SASEGT. The V and J genes are TRBV6-1 and TRBJ1-1, with D tentatively TRBD1 (5 bases). Sequenced input: peripheral blood. This clonotype originated in a man younger than 35 with active or convalescent COVID-19. This CDR3 is CASSEGKGWNTEAFF. In DNA, the CDR3 is TGTGCCAGCAGTGAAGGGAAGGGGTGGAACACTGAAGCTTTCTTT.